This T cell receptor (beta chain) emerged from a study of blood T cell repertoires in COVID-19. In the study overall: COVID-19 samples from acute and convalescent phases originated in the United States, Italy and Spain. T cells, B-cell-depleted T cells, or PBMCs supplied cDNA or gDNA.

Produced via immunoSEQ multiplex PCR; TCRdb's table is partial and in-frame only. The data hold about 380,000 clones, with 70% to 90% observed a single time. CDR3 length: 12 amino acids. Between the trimmed V and J ends, which lost 7 bases and 10 bases, there was a span of 19 bases. The germline CDR1 and CDR2 sequences are GTSNPN and SVGIG (reference sequence). The age range of participants was 18 to 89 years, with residence in some 25 US areas. What the recovered Cohort 3 donors had was two negative PCRs, clearance, or symptom resolution. The rearrangement joins TRBV30 to TRBJ1-2; D gene ambiguous. This clonotype was obtained from a woman under 30 who had recovered from COVID-19. Input material: PBMCs or T cells enriched from blood (not recorded which). CDR3 in amino acids: CAFTKGAGLYTF. CDR3 DNA sequence: TGTGCCTTCACAAAGGGAGCCGGTCTCTACACCTTC.